This TCR beta chain was identified in a study of vaccination and CD4 T cells after COVID-19. The wider study: Overlapping SARS-CoV-2, HCoV-NL63, HCoV-OC43 and HCoV-229E spike peptides were used to stimulate cells. Study results and caveats: Spike mono-reactive clones accounted for 304 of the 307 vaccine-specific clones found in convalescent patients.

Once obtained from cultured CD4+ T cells, the DNA was sequenced using the Oncomine TCR Beta short-read assay. One entry per CDR3 protein, called by TCRdb with MiXCR from the PCR reads. The table records more than 10,000 distinct CDR3 sequences, less than 80% of them present only once. This CDR3 has 18 amino acids. Treatment described: 10-day PBMC culture with coronavirus spike peptide pools or control peptides (ViraFEST assay). Under the ViraFEST approach, antigen-specific T cells were expanded with peptide pools and TCRs subsequently sequenced. Remarks on this clonotype: The antigen is not known.

The sequencing input was CD4+ T cells from blood, cultured in vitro. The chain has TRBV21-1 and TRBJ2-1; the listed D gene, TRBD2, was not tested against the DNA. TRBV21-1 is annotated as a pseudogene. This TCR came from a human donor who had recovered from COVID-19. The CDR3 sequence: CASSLRGGTSGTGDEQFF. The CDR3 DNA reads TGTGCCAGCAGCCTAAGGGGAGGGACTAGCGGCACGGGCGATGAGCAGTTCTTC.